Below are 10 T cell receptor beta chains sequenced from a single sample in a study of CD8 T cells in ankylosing spondylitis. Study-wide results and limits: What appeared characteristic of ankylosing spondylitis blood was a TCR beta motif of about eight highly homologous variants.

Their recognized antigens are unknown. In TCRdb, the 5' RACE reads were re-called with MiXCR into one record per CDR3 protein. The sample yields around 140,000 distinct CDR3 sequences, roughly 18% seen once. Material: blood, either unsorted or a sorted T cell fraction (not recorded which). These receptors all stem from a male donor with ankylosing spondylitis.

This clonotype was recorded a few times. This rearrangement joins TRBV7-6 to TRBJ1-3; D unresolved. This CDR3 contains 15 residues. Looked up from germline, CDR1 is SGHVS and CDR2 is FNYEAQ. Trimming cost V 7 bases and J 0 bases, with 13 bases left between them. The CDR3: CASTTMGSSGNTIYF. The DNA of the CDR3 is TGTGCCAGCACCACCATGGGGAGCTCTGGAAACACCATATATTTT. The variable domain in full, completed from reference TRBV7-6 and TRBJ1-3, reads GAGVSQSPRYKVTKRGQDVALRCDPISGHVSLYWYRQALGQGPEFLTYFNYEAQQDKSGLPNDRFSAERPEGSISTLTIQRTEQRDSAMYRCASTTMGSSGNTIYFGEGSWLTVV.

This clonotype showed up just a few times. V is TRBV12-5 and J is TRBJ2-1; D is ambiguous. This CDR3 comprises 14 residues. Per the germline V gene, CDR1 is LGHNT and CDR2 is FRNRAP. V was trimmed by 7 bases and J by 2 bases, leaving 12 bases between them. CDR3: CASAPGGTYNEQFF. In DNA, the CDR3 is TGTGCTAGTGCCCCCGGCGGAACCTACAATGAGCAGTTCTTC.

This clonotype was counted at least ten times. This chain uses TRBV14 with TRBJ2-1; the D is unclear. The CDR3 extends over 13 amino acids. Germline V gives CDR1 SGHDN, CDR2 FVKESK. Trimming took off 1 base at V and 4 bases at J, with 5 bases between the two ends. The CDR3 loop is CASSQVSYNEQFF. The CDR3 nucleotides are TGTGCCAGCAGCCAAGTTTCGTACAATGAGCAGTTCTTC.

The CDR3 region is CASSPGGNGYTF. CDR3 DNA sequence: TGTGCCAGCAGCCCGGGGGGGAATGGCTACACCTTC. This chain connects TRBV12-3 or TRBV12-4 to TRBJ1-2, with D tentatively TRBD1 (5 bases). The CDR3 consists of 12 residues. With 6 bases removed from V and 6 bases from J, the gap between germline ends came to 11 bases.

This clonotype was recorded only once. The rearrangement links TRBV5-6 to TRBJ2-7; 8 bases agree with TRBD1. Unmatched junction bases numbered 2, after V lost 0 bases and J lost 0 bases. CDR3 length: 15 residues. Looked up from germline, CDR1 is SGHDT and CDR2 is YYEEEE. The CDR3 DNA reads as TGTGCCAGCAGCTTGGGCAGGGGGCTCTCCTACGAGCAGTACTTC. Translation gives CASSLGRGLSYEQYF.

This clonotype has a handful of counts. The chain has TRBV7-8 and TRBJ2-2; 7 nucleotides agree with TRBD2. J gave up 4 bases and V 5 bases, and 7 bases lay outside the gene matches. This CDR3 comprises 15 residues. Germline lookup yields CDR1 SGHVS and CDR2 FQNEAQ. This chain's CDR3 is CASSPSGRPTGELFF. The CDR3 DNA is TGTGCCAGCAGCCCTAGCGGTAGGCCCACCGGGGAGCTGTTTTTT.

The chain links TRBV25-1 to TRBJ2-7, with 10 nucleotides matching TRBD2. V was pared by 2 bases and J by 7 bases, with 5 bases of the junction left unmatched. This CDR3 comprises 14 residues. Germline V gene lookup returns CDR1 MGHDK and CDR2 SYGVNS. The CDR3 sequence is CASSELAGAREQYF. The CDR3 DNA reads as TGTGCCAGCAGTGAACTAGCGGGAGCGAGGGAGCAGTACTTC.

This clonotype has more than one count but fewer than ten. The V call is TRBV20-1, the J call TRBJ1-2, with 7 positions matching TRBD1. V lost 0 bases to trimming and J lost 4 bases; unmatched junction nucleotides: 5. This CDR3 has 14 amino acids. Germline CDR1 and CDR2: DFQATT and SNEGSKA (reference sequence). The CDR3 nucleotides read TGCAGTGCTAGAGAGGGACAGTTCGGCTATGGCTACACCTTC. Its protein product is CSAREGQFGYGYTF.

The sample holds a few counts of this clonotype. The J gene is TRBJ1-1, the V gene TRBV27; 7 bases are a match to TRBD1. The germline gives CDR1 MNHEY, CDR2 SMNVEV (reference sequence). V shed 4 bases and J 11 bases; nucleotides not matched to a gene: 13. The CDR3 loop spans 14 amino acids. Written as DNA, the CDR3 is TGTGCCAGCAGTTCCTGGACAGGAGCCATGCAGGCTTTCTTT. This translates into CASSSWTGAMQAFF.

The sample holds a few counts of this clonotype. V is TRBV28 and J is TRBJ1-3; D call uncertain. The CDR3 sequence is 17 residues long. Germline CDR1 is MDHEN and CDR2 is SYDVKM. Trimming pared 6 bases from V and 1 base from J, leaving 19 bases between. This chain's CDR3 is CASSLTWALESGNTIYF. CDR3 in DNA: TGTGCCAGCAGCCTTACTTGGGCTTTGGAGTCTGGAAACACCATATATTTT.